A selection of T cell receptor beta chains follows, all from one sample in a study of blood T cell repertoires in COVID-19. TCRdb keeps only in-frame clones here, not all; method: immunoSEQ multiplex PCR. Of around 80,000 clones listed, under 85% are singletons. The sequenced sample consisted of peripheral blood. The receptor set was obtained from a woman aged 80 or older with acute or convalescent COVID-19. The CDR3 runs from the conserved cysteine through the conserved F or W. The D gene is left open where the match is weak. Some rows have no size entry. The others give once, few or many, or a class for an expanded clone.

D gene,clone size,V gene,J gene,CDR3 DNA,CDR3 protein
TRBD1,NA,TRBV5-1,TRBJ2-5,TGCGCCAGCAGCATTGGGACAGTCGAAGAGACCCAGTACTTC,CASSIGTVEETQYF
TRBD1,NA,TRBV11-2,TRBJ2-5,TGTGCCAGCAGTTCAGGACAGGGGGGGGAGACCCAGTACTTC,CASSSGQGGETQYF
TRBD1,NA,TRBV6-5,TRBJ1-2,TGTGCCAGCAGTTACTCGACAGGGCTTGGCTCTAATGGCTACACCTTC,CASSYSTGLGSNGYTF
NA,few,TRBV10-3,TRBJ1-4,TGTGCCATCAGTGAGCAATTCGATAGAAATGAAAAACTGTTTTTT,CAISEQFDRNEKLFF
NA,NA,TRBV10-1,TRBJ2-3,TGCGCCAGCAGTGAACGGTTTACTAGCACAGATACGCAGTATTTT,CASSERFTSTDTQYF
TRBD2,few,TRBV9,TRBJ2-1,TGTGCCAGCAGCGCCGGGACTAGCGGGAGAAGTGACAATGAGCAGTTCTTC,CASSAGTSGRSDNEQFF
TRBD1,few,TRBV19,TRBJ1-5,TGTGCCAGTAGTATTATTGGGGACAGGGGGCTAGGTCAGCCCCAGCATTTT,CASSIIGDRGLGQPQHF
TRBD1,NA,TRBV7-7,TRBJ2-2,TGTGCTAGCAGCTTGGGAACCGGGACAGGGGGAGTCGGGGAGCTGTTTTTT,CASSLGTGTGGVGELFF
TRBD2,NA,TRBV18,TRBJ2-1,TGTGCCAGCTCACGCCAGGACGGGACTAGCGGTTACAATGAGCAGTTCTTC,CASSRQDGTSGYNEQFF
TRBD1,NA,TRBV27,TRBJ1-3,TGTGCCAGCAGGGGGACAGCCTCTGGAAACACCATATATTTT,CASRGTASGNTIYF
NA,once,TRBV7-9,TRBJ2-7,TGTGCCAGCAGCTTAGCGCCGGGAACCTACGAGCAGTACTTC,CASSLAPGTYEQYF
TRBD2,NA,TRBV4-2,TRBJ2-5,TGTGCCAGCAGCCGCGGGACTAGCGGAAAAGAGACCCAGTACTTC,CASSRGTSGKETQYF
NA,NA,TRBV28,TRBJ2-7,TGTGCCAGCAGTTTGAACACATTCTACGAGCAGTACTTC,CASSLNTFYEQYF
TRBD2,NA,TRBV7-2,TRBJ2-3,TGTGCCAGCAGCTCCACAGGACTAGCGGGAGGGTACACAGATACGCAGTATTTT,CASSSTGLAGGYTDTQYF
NA,NA,TRBV11-3,TRBJ2-2,TGTGCCAGCAGCTTACAGGGGAACACCGGGGAGCTGTTTTTT,CASSLQGNTGELFF
TRBD2,NA,TRBV15,TRBJ2-5,TGTGCCACCAGCAGGGGCGGGTCGGGGGGAGAGACCCAGTACTTC,CATSRGGSGGETQYF
NA,NA,TRBV12-3/TRBV12-4,TRBJ2-5,TGTGCCAGCAGCCCTTTTCAGGGTGAGACCCAGTACTTC,CASSPFQGETQYF
NA,NA,TRBV2,TRBJ2-3,TGTGCCAGCAAAGCGGACACAGATACGCAGTATTTT,CASKADTDTQYF
TRBD1,NA,TRBV5-4,TRBJ2-7,TGTGCCAGCAGCCCGGACAGGGGATTCTACGAGCAGTACTTC,CASSPDRGFYEQYF
TRBD1,NA,TRBV5-1,TRBJ1-1,TGCGCCAGCAGCTTAACAGGGGGCACTGAAGCTTTCTTT,CASSLTGGTEAFF
TRBD1,NA,TRBV19,TRBJ1-2,TGTGCCAGTAGGCCGGGACAGGGGGCCAACTATGGCTACACCTTC,CASRPGQGANYGYTF
NA,NA,TRBV7-2,TRBJ2-2,TGTGCCAGCAGCTTAGTTGCAGGGATAAACACCGGGGAGCTGTTTTTT,CASSLVAGINTGELFF
NA,NA,TRBV13,TRBJ2-5,TGTGCCAGCAGCTTTCGGGAGACCCAGTACTTC,CASSFRETQYF
NA,NA,TRBV11-3,TRBJ2-6,TGTGCCAGCAGCAGGGGCTTTGGGGCCAACGTCCTGACTTTC,CASSRGFGANVLTF
NA,few,TRBV5-1,TRBJ2-3,TGCGCCAGCAGCTCCGGCCAGGGTGACACAGATACGCAGTATTTT,CASSSGQGDTDTQYF
NA,NA,TRBV30,TRBJ1-3,TGTGCCTGGAGTGTTGGGCACTCTGGAAACACCATATATTTT,CAWSVGHSGNTIYF
NA,few,TRBV19,TRBJ1-5,TGTGCCAGTAGTATAGGTGGAGGGAGCGGTTCCGGTCAGCCCCAGCATTTT,CASSIGGGSGSGQPQHF
TRBD2,NA,TRBV6-5,TRBJ2-5,TGTGCCAGCAGTTACCTGACTAGCGGAAAAGAGACCCAGTACTTC,CASSYLTSGKETQYF
NA,NA,TRBV6-2/TRBV6-3,TRBJ1-5,TGTGCCAGCAGTTACTCGATTGCAGGGGTGGACAATCAGCCCCAGCATTTT,CASSYSIAGVDNQPQHF
TRBD1,NA,TRBV3-1/TRBV3-2,TRBJ1-6,TGTGCCAGCAGCCAAGAAGGGGCAGGGGGTAATTCACCCCTCCACTTT,CASSQEGAGGNSPLHF
TRBD2,NA,TRBV11-2,TRBJ2-1,TGTGCCAGCAGCTTAGGGGGGGAGGGCCACAATGAGCAGTTCTTC,CASSLGGEGHNEQFF
TRBD1,NA,TRBV4-2,TRBJ2-1,TGTGCCAGCAGCCAAGACCGACAGGGGGGGAACAATGAGCAGTTCTTC,CASSQDRQGGNNEQFF
NA,once,TRBV4-3,TRBJ1-4,TGCGCCAGCAGCCAAGATTGGGGGGGCGCAACTAATGAAAAACTGTTTTTT,CASSQDWGGATNEKLFF
TRBD2,NA,TRBV11-3,TRBJ2-5,TGTGCCAGCAGCTACTTTGATGGTCTAGCGGCTCAAGAGACCCAGTACTTC,CASSYFDGLAAQETQYF
TRBD2,NA,TRBV7-6,TRBJ2-7,TGTGCCAGCAGCGCTATGCCTAGCGGGAGGGGCTCCTACGAGCAGTACTTC,CASSAMPSGRGSYEQYF
TRBD2,NA,TRBV7-3,TRBJ2-1,TGTGCCAGCAGCCGGACTAGCGGGAGTAGTACCTACAATGAGCAGTTCTTC,CASSRTSGSSTYNEQFF
TRBD2,once,TRBV5-1,TRBJ2-5,TGCGCCAGCACCCGCGGGGGGGGAGAGACCCAGTACTTC,CASTRGGGETQYF
TRBD1,NA,TRBV3-1/TRBV3-2,TRBJ1-2,TGTGCCAGCAGCCACGCGGACAGGGGGAGAGGCTACACCTTC,CASSHADRGRGYTF
TRBD1,NA,TRBV11-2,TRBJ1-5,TGTGCCAGCAGCTTAGGAACAGGGGGTCAGCCCCAGCATTTT,CASSLGTGGQPQHF
NA,NA,TRBV24-1,TRBJ1-5,TGTGCCACCAGTGATCGGACCGGAGGGTCGAGCCAGCCCCAGCATTTT,CATSDRTGGSSQPQHF
NA,NA,TRBV7-9,TRBJ1-1,TGTGCCAGCAGGCGAATGTTGAACACTGAAGCTTTCTTT,CASRRMLNTEAFF
TRBD2,NA,TRBV7-9,TRBJ2-3,TGTGCCAGCAGCTTCGGGACTAGCGGGAGTAGCACAGATACGCAGTATTTT,CASSFGTSGSSTDTQYF
TRBD1,NA,TRBV6-5,TRBJ2-2,TGTGCCAGCAGTCCACGCCACAGGGGAACCGGGGAGCTGTTTTTT,CASSPRHRGTGELFF
TRBD2,once,TRBV9,TRBJ2-1,TGTGCCAGCAGCGTAGTACCTCGCGGGGGAGAATACAATGAGCAGTTCTTC,CASSVVPRGGEYNEQFF
NA,NA,TRBV6-4,TRBJ2-7,TGTGCCAGCAGTGACTCGACTGGACAGATCTACGAGCAGTACTTC,CASSDSTGQIYEQYF
TRBD1,NA,TRBV6-6,TRBJ1-3,TGTGCCAGCAGTTACGTAGGGGGCGAAGGTGACACCATATATTTT,CASSYVGGEGDTIYF
NA,NA,TRBV5-1,TRBJ1-4,TGCGCCAGCAGCCAAGAGAAAGGGGGAATTAATGAAAAACTGTTTTTT,CASSQEKGGINEKLFF
NA,NA,TRBV7-6,TRBJ2-1,TGTGCCAGCAGCTTGGGCCAGAGTCAGCCCTACAATGAGCAGTTCTTC,CASSLGQSQPYNEQFF
TRBD2,NA,TRBV5-6,TRBJ2-3,TGTGCCAGCAGCTTGGCGCTGACTAGCGGAGATACGCAGTATTTT,CASSLALTSGDTQYF
TRBD1,NA,TRBV9,TRBJ2-2,TGTGCCAGCAGCGCCAGGGGGCCCACGAACACCGGGGAGCTGTTTTTT,CASSARGPTNTGELFF
NA,NA,TRBV6-2/TRBV6-3,TRBJ1-2,TGTGCCAGCAGCCTGGGACAAAGCCGGGGCTACACCTTC,CASSLGQSRGYTF
TRBD2,NA,TRBV10-3,TRBJ2-5,TGTGCCATCAAGCGGGACCCCCAAGAGACCCAGTACTTC,CAIKRDPQETQYF